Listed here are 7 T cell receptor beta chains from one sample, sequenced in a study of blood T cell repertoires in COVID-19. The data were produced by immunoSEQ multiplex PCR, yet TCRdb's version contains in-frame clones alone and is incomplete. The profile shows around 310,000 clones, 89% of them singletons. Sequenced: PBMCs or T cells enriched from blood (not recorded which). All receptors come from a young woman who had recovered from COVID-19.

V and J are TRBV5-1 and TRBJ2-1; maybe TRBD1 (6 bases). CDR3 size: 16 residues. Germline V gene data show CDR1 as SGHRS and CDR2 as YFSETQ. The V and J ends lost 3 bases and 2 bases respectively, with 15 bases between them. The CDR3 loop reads CASSWLARGTYNEQFF. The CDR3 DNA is TGCGCCAGCAGCTGGTTAGCTAGGGGGACCTACAATGAGCAGTTCTTC. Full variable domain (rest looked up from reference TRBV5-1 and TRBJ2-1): KAGVTQTPRYLIKTRGQQVTLSCSPISGHRSVSWYQQTPGQGLQFLFEYFSETQRNKGNFPGRFSGRQFSNSRSEMNVSTLELGDSALYLCASSWLARGTYNEQFFGPGTRLTVL.

The CDR3 is CASSLGVLIGGRGLGSYEQYF. As DNA, the CDR3 is TGTGCCAGCAGTTTAGGCGTATTAATTGGCGGGAGGGGCCTCGGCTCCTACGAGCAGTACTTC. V usage is TRBV28 and J usage is TRBJ2-7; 9 bases match TRBD2. This CDR3 has 21 residues. The trim removed 2 bases at V and 0 bases at J, leaving 20 bases unmatched. Germline-derived CDR1 and CDR2 are MDHEN and SYDVKM. Full variable domain (remainder filled in from reference TRBV28 and TRBJ2-7): DVKVTQSSRYLVKRTGEKVFLECVQDMDHENMFWYRQDPGLGLRLIYFSYDVKMKEKGDIPEGYSVSREKKERFSLILESASTNQTSMYLCASSLGVLIGGRGLGSYEQYFGPGTRLTVT.

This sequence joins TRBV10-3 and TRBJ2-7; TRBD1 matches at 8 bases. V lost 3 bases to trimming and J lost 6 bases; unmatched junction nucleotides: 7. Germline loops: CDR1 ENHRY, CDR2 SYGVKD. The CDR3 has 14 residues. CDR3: CAISDPLRGLEQYF. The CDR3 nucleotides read TGTGCCATCAGTGACCCGCTCAGGGGGCTCGAGCAGTACTTC.

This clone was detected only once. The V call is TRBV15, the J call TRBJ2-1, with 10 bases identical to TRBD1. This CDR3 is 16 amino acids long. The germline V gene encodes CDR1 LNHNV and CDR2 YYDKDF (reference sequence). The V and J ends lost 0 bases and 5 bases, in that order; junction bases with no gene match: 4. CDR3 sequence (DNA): TGTGCCACCAGCAGAGATGGGACAGGGGAGGACAATGAGCAGTTCTTC. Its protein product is CATSRDGTGEDNEQFF.

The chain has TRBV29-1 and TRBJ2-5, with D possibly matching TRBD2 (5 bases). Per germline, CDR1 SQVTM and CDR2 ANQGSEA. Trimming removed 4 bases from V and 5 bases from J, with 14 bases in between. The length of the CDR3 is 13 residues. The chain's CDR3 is CSVAPAGRETQYF. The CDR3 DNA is TGCAGCGTTGCTCCCGCGGGTAGGGAGACCCAGTACTTC.

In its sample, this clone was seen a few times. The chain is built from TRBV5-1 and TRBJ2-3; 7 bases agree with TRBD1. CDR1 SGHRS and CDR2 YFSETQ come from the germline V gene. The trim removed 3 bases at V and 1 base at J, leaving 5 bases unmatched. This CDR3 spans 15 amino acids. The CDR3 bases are TGCGCCAGCAGCTGGGGGACAGTCGGCACAGATACGCAGTATTTT. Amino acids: CASSWGTVGTDTQYF. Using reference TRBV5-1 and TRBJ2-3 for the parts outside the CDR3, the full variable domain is KAGVTQTPRYLIKTRGQQVTLSCSPISGHRSVSWYQQTPGQGLQFLFEYFSETQRNKGNFPGRFSGRQFSNSRSEMNVSTLELGDSALYLCASSWGTVGTDTQYFGPGTRLTVL.

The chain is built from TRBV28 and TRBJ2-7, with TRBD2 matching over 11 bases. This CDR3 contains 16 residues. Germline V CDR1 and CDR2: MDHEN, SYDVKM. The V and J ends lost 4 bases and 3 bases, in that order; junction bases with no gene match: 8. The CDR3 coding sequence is TGTGCCAGCAGTTACTCCGGGACTAGCGGCAACTACGAGCAGTACTTC. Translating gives CASSYSGTSGNYEQYF.